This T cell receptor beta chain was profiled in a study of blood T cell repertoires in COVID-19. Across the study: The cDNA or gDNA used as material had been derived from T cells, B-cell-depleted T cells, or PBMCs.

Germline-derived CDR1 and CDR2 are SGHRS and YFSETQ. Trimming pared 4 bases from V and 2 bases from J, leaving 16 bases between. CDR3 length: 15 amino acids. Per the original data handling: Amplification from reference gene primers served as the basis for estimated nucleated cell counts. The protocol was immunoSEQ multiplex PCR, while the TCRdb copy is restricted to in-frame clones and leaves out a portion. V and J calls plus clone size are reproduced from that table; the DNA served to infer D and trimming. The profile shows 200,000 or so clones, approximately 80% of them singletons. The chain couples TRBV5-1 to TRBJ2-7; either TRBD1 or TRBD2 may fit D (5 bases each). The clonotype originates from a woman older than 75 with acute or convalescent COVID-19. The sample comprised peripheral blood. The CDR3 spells CASSLDTGLAYEQYF. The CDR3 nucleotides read TGCGCCAGCAGCCTGGACACCGGACTTGCCTACGAGCAGTACTTC.